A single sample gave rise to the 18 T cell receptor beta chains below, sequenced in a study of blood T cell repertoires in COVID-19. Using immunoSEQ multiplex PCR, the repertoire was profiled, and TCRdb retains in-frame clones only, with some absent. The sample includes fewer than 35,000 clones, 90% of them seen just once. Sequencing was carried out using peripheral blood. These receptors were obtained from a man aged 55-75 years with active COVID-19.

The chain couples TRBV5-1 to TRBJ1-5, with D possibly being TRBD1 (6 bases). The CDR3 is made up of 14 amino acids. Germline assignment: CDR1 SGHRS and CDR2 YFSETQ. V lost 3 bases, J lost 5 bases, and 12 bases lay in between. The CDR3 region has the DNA TGCGCCAGCAGCTCAGGGGCGGGGGATCAGCCCCAGCATTTT. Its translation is CASSSGAGDQPQHF. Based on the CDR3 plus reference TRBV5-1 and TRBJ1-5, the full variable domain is KAGVTQTPRYLIKTRGQQVTLSCSPISGHRSVSWYQQTPGQGLQFLFEYFSETQRNKGNFPGRFSGRQFSNSRSEMNVSTLELGDSALYLCASSSGAGDQPQHFGDGTRLSIL.

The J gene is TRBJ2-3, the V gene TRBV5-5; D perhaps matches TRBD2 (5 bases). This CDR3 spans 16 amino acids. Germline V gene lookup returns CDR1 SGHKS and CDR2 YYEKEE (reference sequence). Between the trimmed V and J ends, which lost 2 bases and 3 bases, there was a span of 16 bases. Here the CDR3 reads CASSFLSGSLTDTQYF. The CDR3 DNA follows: TGTGCCAGCAGCTTTCTGAGCGGTTCTTTAACAGATACGCAGTATTTT.

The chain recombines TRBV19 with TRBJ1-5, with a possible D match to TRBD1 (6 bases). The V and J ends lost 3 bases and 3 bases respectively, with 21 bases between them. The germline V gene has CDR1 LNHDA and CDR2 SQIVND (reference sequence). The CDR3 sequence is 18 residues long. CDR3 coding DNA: TGTGCCAGTAGTATTAAGCCGGTGGGCAGGGGAAACAATCAGCCCCAGCATTTT. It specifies CASSIKPVGRGNNQPQHF. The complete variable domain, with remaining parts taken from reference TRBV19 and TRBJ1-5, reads DGGITQSPKYLFRKEGQNVTLSCEQNLNHDAMYWYRQDPGQGLRLIYYSQIVNDFQKGDIAEGYSVSREKKESFPLTVTSAQKNPTAFYLCASSIKPVGRGNNQPQHFGDGTRLSIL.

The CDR3 bases are TGTGCCAGCAGCTTACCCCTAAGGACCATGTGGAGGGCTTTCTTT. Translating it yields CASSLPLRTMWRAFF. The rearrangement links TRBV7-2 to TRBJ1-1; no clear D gene. The germline CDR1 and CDR2 sequences are SGHTA and FQGNSA. The CDR3 has 15 amino acids. The germline V and J ends were trimmed by 2 bases and 11 bases, with 21 bases remaining between them.

The CDR3 protein is CSGRAGGGASNEQFF. The CDR3 nucleotides are TGCAGCGGCCGGGCTGGCGGGGGGGCGTCAAATGAGCAGTTCTTC. The V and J genes are TRBV29-1 and TRBJ2-1; TRBD2 matches 9 bases. V lost 7 bases, J lost 7 bases, and 14 bases stayed unmatched. Germline loops: CDR1 SQVTM, CDR2 ANQGSEA. CDR3 size: 15 residues.

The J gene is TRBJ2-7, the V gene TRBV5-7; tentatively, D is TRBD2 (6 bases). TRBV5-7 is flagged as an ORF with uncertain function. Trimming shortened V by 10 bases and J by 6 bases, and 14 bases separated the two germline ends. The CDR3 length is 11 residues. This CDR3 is CACGDGGEQYF. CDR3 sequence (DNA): TGTGCCTGCGGAGACGGGGGCGAGCAGTACTTC.

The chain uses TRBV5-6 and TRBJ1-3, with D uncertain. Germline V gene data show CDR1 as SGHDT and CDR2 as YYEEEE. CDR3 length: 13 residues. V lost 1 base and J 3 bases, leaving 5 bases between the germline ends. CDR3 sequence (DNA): TGTGCCAGCAGCTTGTCCGGTGGAAACACCATATATTTT. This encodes CASSLSGGNTIYF.

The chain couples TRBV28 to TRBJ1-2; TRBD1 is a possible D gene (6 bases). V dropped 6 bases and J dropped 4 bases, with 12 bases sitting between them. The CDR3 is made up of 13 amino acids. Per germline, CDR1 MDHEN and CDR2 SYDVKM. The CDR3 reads CASSLTGIYGYTF. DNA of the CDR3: TGTGCCAGCAGCCTCACAGGGATCTATGGCTACACCTTC.

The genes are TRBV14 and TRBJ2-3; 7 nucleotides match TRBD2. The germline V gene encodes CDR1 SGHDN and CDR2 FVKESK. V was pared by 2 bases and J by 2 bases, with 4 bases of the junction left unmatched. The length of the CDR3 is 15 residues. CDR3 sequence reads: CASSQLLALTDTQYF. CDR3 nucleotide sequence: TGTGCCAGCAGCCAATTACTAGCGCTCACAGATACGCAGTATTTT.

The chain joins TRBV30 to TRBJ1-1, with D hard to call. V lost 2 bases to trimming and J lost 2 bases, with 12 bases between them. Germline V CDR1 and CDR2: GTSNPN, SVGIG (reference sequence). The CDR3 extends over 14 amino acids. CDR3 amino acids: CAWSRVPSNTEAFF. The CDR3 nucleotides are TGTGCCTGGAGTCGGGTCCCCAGTAACACTGAAGCTTTCTTT.

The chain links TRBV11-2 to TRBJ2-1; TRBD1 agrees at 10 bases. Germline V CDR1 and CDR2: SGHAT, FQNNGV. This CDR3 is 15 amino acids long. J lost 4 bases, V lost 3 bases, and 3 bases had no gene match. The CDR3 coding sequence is TGTGCCAGCAGCTTGACAGGGGGCTTTTACAATGAGCAGTTCTTC. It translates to CASSLTGGFYNEQFF.

CDR3 residues: CASSQTGSTDTQYF. The DNA of the CDR3 is TGTGCCAGCAGCCAGACAGGTTCTACAGATACGCAGTATTTT. The chain combines TRBV3-1 (or the pseudogene TRBV3-2) with TRBJ2-3, with TRBD1 as a possible D gene (6 bases). The germline V gene has CDR1 LGHDT and CDR2 YNNKEL (reference sequence). The CDR3 contains 14 residues. The V end lost 3 bases, the J end lost 3 bases, and 10 bases lay between the germline ends.

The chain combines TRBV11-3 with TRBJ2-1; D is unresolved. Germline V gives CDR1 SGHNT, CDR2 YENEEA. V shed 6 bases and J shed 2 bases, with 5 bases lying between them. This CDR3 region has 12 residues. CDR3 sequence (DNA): TGTGCCAGCAGGCGTACCTACAATGAGCAGTTCTTC. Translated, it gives CASRRTYNEQFF. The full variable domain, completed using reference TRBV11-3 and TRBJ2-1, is EAGVVQSPRYKIIEKKQPVAFWCNPISGHNTLYWYLQNLGQGPELLIRYENEEAVDDSQLPKDRFSAERLKGVDSTLKIQPAELGDSAVYLCASRRTYNEQFFGPGTRLTVL.

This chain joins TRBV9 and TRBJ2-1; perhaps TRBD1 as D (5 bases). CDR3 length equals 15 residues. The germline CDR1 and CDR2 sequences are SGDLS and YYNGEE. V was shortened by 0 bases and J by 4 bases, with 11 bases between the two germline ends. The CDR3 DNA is TGTGCCAGCAGCGTAGCAGGGCAGGAGTACAATGAGCAGTTCTTC. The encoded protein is CASSVAGQEYNEQFF.

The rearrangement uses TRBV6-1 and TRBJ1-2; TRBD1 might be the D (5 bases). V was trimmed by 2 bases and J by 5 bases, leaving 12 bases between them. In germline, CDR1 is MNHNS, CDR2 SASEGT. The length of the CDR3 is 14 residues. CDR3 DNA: TGTGCCAGCAGTGAAATCTCGACAGCTTATGGCTACACCTTC. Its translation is CASSEISTAYGYTF.

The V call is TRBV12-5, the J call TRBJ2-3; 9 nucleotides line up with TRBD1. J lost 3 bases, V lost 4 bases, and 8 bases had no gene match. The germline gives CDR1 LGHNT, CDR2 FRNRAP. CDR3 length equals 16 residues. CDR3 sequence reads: CASGSRDRGRTDTQYF. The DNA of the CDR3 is TGTGCTAGTGGTTCCCGTGACAGGGGGAGAACAGATACGCAGTATTTT.

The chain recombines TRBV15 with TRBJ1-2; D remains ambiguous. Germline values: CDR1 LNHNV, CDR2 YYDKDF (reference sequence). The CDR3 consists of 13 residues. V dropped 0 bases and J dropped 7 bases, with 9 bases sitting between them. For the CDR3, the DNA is TGTGCCACCAGCAGAGATCCGGTTGCTGGCTACACCTTC. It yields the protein CATSRDPVAGYTF.

CDR3 DNA: TGTGCCAGCAGTGGGGGGACTGGGACCGGGGAGCTGTTTTTT. This encodes CASSGGTGTGELFF. The chain has TRBV2 and TRBJ2-2; a weak D match, TRBD2 (6 bases). The CDR3 spans 14 residues. Germline V gene sequence: CDR1 SNHLY, CDR2 FYNNEI. Trimming pared 4 bases from V and 5 bases from J, leaving 11 bases between.